This paragraph covers one T cell receptor beta chain sequence. The method was immunoSEQ multiplex PCR; TCRdb's version includes in-frame clones alone and lacks a portion of them. The repertoire consists of some 120,000 clones, with approximately 88% occurring once and the leading ten covering more than 4%. These data are taken from a study of T cell responses to AZD1222 COVID-19 vaccine. The CDR3 is 12 residues long. Between the trimmed V and J ends, which lost 6 bases and 11 bases, there was a span of 16 bases. CDR1 MNHEY and CDR2 SMNVEV come from the germline V gene (reference sequence). The sequencing here drew on peripheral blood, taken on day 0 of AZD1222 vaccination. This chain links TRBV27 with TRBJ1-1, with a tentative D call TRBD1 (5 bases). The origin of this receptor is an adult in good health. The CDR3 loop is CASRPAGGSAFF. In nucleotides, the CDR3 is TGTGCCAGCAGGCCCGCGGGGGGGAGCGCTTTCTTT.